This T cell receptor beta chain was sequenced for a study of T cell responses to AZD1222 COVID-19 vaccine. General study findings and limits: Repertoire sampling was restricted to post-peak T cell response timepoints. Nearly half of unique spike-specific TCRs reportedly avoided B.1.351 and B.1.1.7 mutated regions. Donors were mostly white British, more females; clonal diversity possibly underestimated.

In germline, CDR1 is LNHNV, CDR2 YYDKDF (reference sequence). The V and J ends lost 1 base and 8 bases, in that order; junction bases with no gene match: 7. The CDR3 sequence is 14 residues long. Produced via immunoSEQ multiplex PCR; TCRdb's table is partial and in-frame only. The table has 200,000 to 250,000 clones, around 93% seen once; the top ten hold over 0.95%. Regarding this clone: The antigen remains unidentified.

The material sequenced was peripheral blood, taken on day 0 of MenACWY control vaccination. This chain connects TRBV15 to TRBJ1-2, with 7 nucleotides matching TRBD1. The source of this sequence is an adult in good health. For the CDR3, the DNA is TGTGCCACCAGCAGAGGTGACAGGGTAGACGGCTACACCTTC. Amino acid sequence: CATSRGDRVDGYTF.